A selection of T cell receptor beta chains follows, all from one sample in a study of T-cell memory formation after mild COVID-19. TCRdb analysed the 5' RACE reads with MiXCR anew, one entry per CDR3 protein. The table has approximately 400,000 distinct CDR3 sequences, less than 25% seen once. Material: PBMCs or a T cell subset sorted from them (not recorded which). All receptors come from an adult woman who had mild COVID-19 (a few samples of this study predate the infection). Cell type and time point are not known. The CDR3 runs from the conserved cysteine through the conserved F or W. The D gene is left open where the match is weak. Rows give clone size only sometimes, using once, few, many, or a class for an expanded clone.

clone_size j_call v_call d_call cdr3_nt cdr3_aa
- TRBJ1-5 TRBV6-2/TRBV6-3 - TGTGCCAGCAGTTACTTGGCTCCCAGCAATCAGCCCCAGCATTTT CASSYLAPSNQPQHF
- TRBJ2-1 TRBV6-1 - TGTGCCAGCAGTGAACGCGGGACAGCCCGCTACAATGAGCAGTTCTTC CASSERGTARYNEQFF
- TRBJ1-1 TRBV12-3/TRBV12-4 TRBD1 TGTGCCAGCAGGTTCGGGACAGTTACTGAAGCTTTCTTT CASRFGTVTEAFF
- TRBJ2-7 TRBV27 - TGTGCCAGCAGTGCGGGACAGACGGTTTACGAGCAGTACTTC CASSAGQTVYEQYF
many TRBJ1-1 TRBV12-3/TRBV12-4 TRBD1 TGTGCCAGCAGTTTGGGACAGGAGACTGAAGCTTTCTTT CASSLGQETEAFF
- TRBJ2-7 TRBV12-3/TRBV12-4 - TGTGCCAGCAGTCCTGCGTGGGGGCACGAGCAGTACTTC CASSPAWGHEQYF
- TRBJ1-5 TRBV29-1 - TGCAGCGTTGAAGAGGGGGTAGGTCAGCCCCAGCATTTT CSVEEGVGQPQHF
few TRBJ2-1 TRBV7-2 - TGTGCCAGCAGCTCACCCCTTGTCCGGTCCTCCTACAATGAGCAGTTCTTC CASSSPLVRSSYNEQFF
- TRBJ2-7 TRBV7-6 TRBD2 TGTGCCAGCAGCTTACCAACCGGGACTAGCCCGCCGAGCTACGAGCAGTACTTC CASSLPTGTSPPSYEQYF
- TRBJ2-1 TRBV19 TRBD2 TGTGCCAGTAGGGATGGACTAGCGGGGATAAATGAGCAGTTCTTC CASRDGLAGINEQFF
few TRBJ2-7 TRBV4-3 TRBD2 TGCGCCAGCAGCCAAGCCGGGAGGGCCTTCTACGAGCAGTACTTC CASSQAGRAFYEQYF
- TRBJ1-5 TRBV5-1 - TGCGCCAGCAGTCAATGCCCGGGGAGGGGTAGACAGCCCCAGCATTTT CASSQCPGRGRQPQHF
few TRBJ2-3 TRBV7-9 TRBD2 TGTGCCAGCAGCCCGTGGGGGAGCGGGGGCACAGATACGCAGTATTTT CASSPWGSGGTDTQYF
- TRBJ2-3 TRBV7-2 TRBD2 TGTGCCAGCAGCTTACAGACCCGGGAGGGCCGGGGAGATACGCAGTATTTT CASSLQTREGRGDTQYF
- TRBJ1-4 TRBV21-1 - TGTGCCAGCAGCCGGGACAGGAGGAATGAAAAACTGTTTTTT CASSRDRRNEKLFF
few TRBJ2-5 TRBV13 - TGTGCCAGCAGCCCGGCGACAGGAGGAAAGACCCAGTACTTC CASSPATGGKTQYF
- TRBJ2-1 TRBV15 - TGTGCCACCAGCAGAGGCCGAGAAGCTCTTTATTTGAACAATGAGCAGTTCTTC CATSRGREALYLNNEQFF
few TRBJ2-7 TRBV6-5 - TGTGCCAGCAGTTACGGTCCAATTTACGAGCAGTACTTC CASSYGPIYEQYF
many TRBJ2-7 TRBV7-9 TRBD2 TGTGCCAGCAGCTTAAGAAATAGCGGGAGCTCCTACGAGCAGTACTTC CASSLRNSGSSYEQYF
few TRBJ1-6 TRBV7-9 - TGTGCCAGCAGCCCGACCGGGACATTACTCCACTTT CASSPTGTLLHF
few TRBJ2-3 TRBV5-1 - TGCGCCAGCAGCTACGGACACGACAGCACAGATACGCAGTATTTT CASSYGHDSTDTQYF
- TRBJ1-2 TRBV7-9 - TGTGCCAGCAGCTCTCCGGGACAAACTGGCTACACCTTC CASSSPGQTGYTF
- TRBJ2-1 TRBV5-1 - TGCGCCAGCAGCCCCCAGGACAGCAATGAGCAGTTCTTC CASSPQDSNEQFF
- TRBJ2-5 TRBV6-6 - TGTGCCAGCAGTTACCGGGCAGGGCTTTGGGAGACCCAGTACTTC CASSYRAGLWETQYF
- TRBJ1-6 TRBV9 - TGTGCCAGCAGCGCAGGACTAAATTCACCCCTCCACTTT CASSAGLNSPLHF
- TRBJ2-3 TRBV20-1 TRBD1 TGCAGTGCTCTGGACAGGGGGAAGACAGATACGCAGTATTTT CSALDRGKTDTQYF
- TRBJ1-5 TRBV18 TRBD1 TGTGCCAGCTCACGCTCAGGGGGCGGCCAGCCCCAGCATTTT CASSRSGGGQPQHF
few TRBJ2-7 TRBV6-1 - TGTGCCACGTCATCCGTGGGGAGCTCCTACGAGCAGTACTTC CATSSVGSSYEQYF
few TRBJ1-6 TRBV27 - TGTGCCAGCGGACGACAGGTCGATAATTCACCCCTCCACTTT CASGRQVDNSPLHF
many TRBJ1-5 TRBV7-2 - TGTGCCAGCAGCTTGGGAATGAGCAATCAGCCCCAGCATTTT CASSLGMSNQPQHF
- TRBJ1-6 TRBV4-1 - TGCGCCAGCAGCCCCCCCGGCGGTTCACCCCTCCACTTT CASSPPGGSPLHF
- TRBJ2-1 TRBV2 TRBD2 TGTGCCAGCAGAACTAGCGGGGGAAGTGAGCAGTTCTTC CASRTSGGSEQFF
- TRBJ2-2 TRBV3-1 - TGTGCCAGCAGCCAAGAGTCACAGGGAAAGAACACCGGGGAGCTGTTTTTT CASSQESQGKNTGELFF
- TRBJ1-2 TRBV5-1 TRBD1 TGCGCCAGCAGCATGGGACAGGGGAACTATGGCTACACCTTC CASSMGQGNYGYTF
few TRBJ2-7 TRBV4-3 - TGCGCCAGCAGCCAAGAGGAGGGACTTACCTACGAGCAGTACTTC CASSQEEGLTYEQYF
- TRBJ2-7 TRBV12-3/TRBV12-4 TRBD2 TGTGCCAGCGGACTAGCGGGAGACCCCTACGAGCAGTACTTC CASGLAGDPYEQYF
- TRBJ2-1 TRBV11-2 - TGTGCCAGCAGCTTAGCGGGAGCCGCTAATGAGCAGTTCTTC CASSLAGAANEQFF
few TRBJ2-7 TRBV27 - TGTGCCAGCAGTCTCTCGTCTGGGCCCTATGTGCAGTACTTC CASSLSSGPYVQYF
few TRBJ2-7 TRBV20-1 TRBD2 TGCAGTGCTAGAGGGCTAGCGGGAAACTACGAGCAGTACTTC CSARGLAGNYEQYF
- TRBJ2-7 TRBV12-3/TRBV12-4 TRBD1 TGTGCCAGCAACCTACGAGAGGGGGCGGGCGAGCAGTACTTC CASNLREGAGEQYF
- TRBJ2-5 TRBV19 - TGTGCCACCAAGGGACCTTTAAAGGGCCAAGAGACCCAGTACTTC CATKGPLKGQETQYF
many TRBJ2-1 TRBV18 - TGTGCCAGCTCACCGCTAGGAAATGAGCAGTTCTTC CASSPLGNEQFF
few TRBJ2-7 TRBV10-3 - TGTGCCATCAGTGAGTCGCACAACTCCTACGAGCAGTACTTC CAISESHNSYEQYF
- TRBJ2-3 TRBV23-1 - TGCGCCAGCAGGCCCGACTGCGGCTACACAGATACGCAGTATTTT CASRPDCGYTDTQYF
few TRBJ2-5 TRBV20-1 - TGCAGTGCTAGAAAATCCGGAGAGACCCAGTACTTC CSARKSGETQYF
- TRBJ1-6 TRBV7-8 TRBD1 TGTGCCAGCAGCTCCCAGGGGGGAGCCTTGATAGGATTGACCCTCCACTTT CASSSQGGALIGLTLHF
- TRBJ1-2 TRBV29-1 - TGCAGCGTTGATTTGACCGGAAGGGGTAGGGGCTACACCTTC CSVDLTGRGRGYTF
- TRBJ2-1 TRBV5-4 - TGTGCCAGCAGCGACCGAGGGCGAGAGTACAATGAGCAGTTCTTC CASSDRGREYNEQFF
- TRBJ2-4 TRBV4-3 TRBD2 TGCGCCAGCAGCCAAGGTGGACTAGCGGGAACTAAAAACATTCAGTACTTC CASSQGGLAGTKNIQYF
- TRBJ1-2 TRBV7-9 TRBD1 TGTGCCAGCAGCCCCACCGGGACAGCCTATGGCTACACCTTC CASSPTGTAYGYTF
- TRBJ1-1 TRBV5-6 - TGTGCCAGCAGCTTCCCGGGATCGAACACTGAAGCTTTCTTT CASSFPGSNTEAFF
few TRBJ2-5 TRBV7-9 TRBD1 TGTGCCAGCAGCCAACGGGACAGGGGTATACGCGAGACCCAGTACTTC CASSQRDRGIRETQYF
few TRBJ2-5 TRBV19 - TGTGCCAGTAGTATCGACAGGTTCATGGGGACCCAGTACTTC CASSIDRFMGTQYF
- TRBJ2-1 TRBV29-1 - TGCAGCGCATCTGCGGGGGCAGGGTACAATGAGCAGTTCTTC CSASAGAGYNEQFF